Listed here is a single T cell receptor beta chain. This clone has more than one count but fewer than ten. Its recognized antigen is unknown. Base qualities are not at hand, and no much larger clone is one base apart. TCRbeta CDR3 regions were amplified from genomic DNA using the immunoSEQ Assay, a bias-controlled multiplex PCR. The original pipeline was this. The number of nucleated cells in each sample was estimated from the amplification of reference gene primers within the assay. Sequence reads were collapsed and filtered to measure the absolute abundance of every unique TCRbeta CDR3 rearrangement. For each sample, productive Simpson clonality was calculated as the square root of Simpson's diversity index over productive rearrangements. TCRdb limited this immuneACCESS table to in-frame rearrangements with V and J called. A share of clones is missing; checked studies link under half to unresolved V genes, and the rest is unexplained. V, J and clone size are those of that table, while D and trimming were read from the DNA. This sample holds about half a million clones; 80% to 90% were observed only once. The ten largest clonotypes hold approximately 2.9% of the sample.

The collaborating institutions used their own protocols to collect whole blood in K2EDTA tubes. For TCRbeta analysis, collaborators shipped samples in one of three forms: frozen whole blood, isolated PBMCs, or DNA extracted from either of those sample types. In the germline V gene, CDR1 corresponds to LGHNA and CDR2 to YSLEER. Measured from the cysteine to the phenylalanine, the CDR3 is 15 residues long. The DNA shown is the 45-base CDR3, in frame from base 1. The V end loses 3 bases and the J end loses 4 bases, and a stretch of 16 bases separates them. The sample belongs to a study of blood T cell repertoires in COVID-19 (dated by TCRdb to the early 2020s). Background for the entire study: Collaborator samples came from the United States, Italy and Spain and covered acute and convalescent phases of COVID-19. The prospective study material was composed of cDNA or gDNA derived from T cells, B-cell-depleted T cells, or PBMCs. The dataset comprised deeply sampled blood TCRbeta repertoires from subjects exposed to, actively infected with, or recovered from COVID-19. The repertoires were released in a freely available public database meant as a resource for research on the immune response to SARS-CoV-2. The samples were drawn from the first 160 participants of the ongoing ImmuneRACE study and from 1,254 subjects provided by 6 global collaborators. Sample metadata almost always included a de-identified subject ID, COVID-19 status, age in years and sex. Where HLA class I and class II types were available, the types were taken from metadata supplied by the sample provider, not from assay-based typing.

Summary of the overall study and its limitations: The quantity of clinical and demographic metadata differed by source and by participant and was supplied without curation.

The V and J segments used are TRBV4-3 and TRBJ2-7; tentative D gene TRBD2, with 7 bases matching. This TCR was recovered from a human donor in a cohort sampled during active COVID-19. Sequenced: peripheral blood. The CDR3 is CASSQMSRGGYEQYF. In nucleotides, the sequence is TGCGCCAGCAGCCAGATGAGTAGGGGGGGATACGAGCAGTACTTC.